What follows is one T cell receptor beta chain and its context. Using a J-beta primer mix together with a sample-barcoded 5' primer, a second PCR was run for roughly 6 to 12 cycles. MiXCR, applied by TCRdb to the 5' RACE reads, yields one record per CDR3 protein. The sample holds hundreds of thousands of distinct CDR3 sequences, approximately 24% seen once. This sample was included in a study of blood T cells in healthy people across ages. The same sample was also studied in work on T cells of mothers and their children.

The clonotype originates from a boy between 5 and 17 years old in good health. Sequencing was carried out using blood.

The CDR3 here is CASRRDSQYEQYF. CDR3 nucleotides: TGTGCCAGCAGACGGGACAGCCAGTACGAGCAGTACTTC. The J gene is TRBJ2-5, the V gene TRBV2; 7 bases match TRBD1. The J call may be mistaken, given a closer DNA end match to TRBJ2-7. CDR1 and CDR2 (germline): SNHLY, FYNNEI. The CDR3 length is 13 residues.